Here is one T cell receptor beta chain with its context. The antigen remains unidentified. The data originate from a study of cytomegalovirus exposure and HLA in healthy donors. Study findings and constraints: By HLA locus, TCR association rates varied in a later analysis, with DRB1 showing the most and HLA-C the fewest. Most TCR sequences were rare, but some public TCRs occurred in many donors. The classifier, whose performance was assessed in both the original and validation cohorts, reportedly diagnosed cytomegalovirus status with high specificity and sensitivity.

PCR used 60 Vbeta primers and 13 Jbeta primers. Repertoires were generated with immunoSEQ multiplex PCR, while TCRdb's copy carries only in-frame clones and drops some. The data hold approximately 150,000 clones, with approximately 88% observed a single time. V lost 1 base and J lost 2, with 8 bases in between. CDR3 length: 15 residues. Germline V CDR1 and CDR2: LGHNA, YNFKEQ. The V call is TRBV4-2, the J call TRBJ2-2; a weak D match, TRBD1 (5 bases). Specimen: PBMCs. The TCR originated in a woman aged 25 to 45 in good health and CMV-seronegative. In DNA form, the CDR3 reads TGTGCCAGCAGCCAAGGGCAGGGTAACACCGGGGAGCTGTTTTTT. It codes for CASSQGQGNTGELFF.